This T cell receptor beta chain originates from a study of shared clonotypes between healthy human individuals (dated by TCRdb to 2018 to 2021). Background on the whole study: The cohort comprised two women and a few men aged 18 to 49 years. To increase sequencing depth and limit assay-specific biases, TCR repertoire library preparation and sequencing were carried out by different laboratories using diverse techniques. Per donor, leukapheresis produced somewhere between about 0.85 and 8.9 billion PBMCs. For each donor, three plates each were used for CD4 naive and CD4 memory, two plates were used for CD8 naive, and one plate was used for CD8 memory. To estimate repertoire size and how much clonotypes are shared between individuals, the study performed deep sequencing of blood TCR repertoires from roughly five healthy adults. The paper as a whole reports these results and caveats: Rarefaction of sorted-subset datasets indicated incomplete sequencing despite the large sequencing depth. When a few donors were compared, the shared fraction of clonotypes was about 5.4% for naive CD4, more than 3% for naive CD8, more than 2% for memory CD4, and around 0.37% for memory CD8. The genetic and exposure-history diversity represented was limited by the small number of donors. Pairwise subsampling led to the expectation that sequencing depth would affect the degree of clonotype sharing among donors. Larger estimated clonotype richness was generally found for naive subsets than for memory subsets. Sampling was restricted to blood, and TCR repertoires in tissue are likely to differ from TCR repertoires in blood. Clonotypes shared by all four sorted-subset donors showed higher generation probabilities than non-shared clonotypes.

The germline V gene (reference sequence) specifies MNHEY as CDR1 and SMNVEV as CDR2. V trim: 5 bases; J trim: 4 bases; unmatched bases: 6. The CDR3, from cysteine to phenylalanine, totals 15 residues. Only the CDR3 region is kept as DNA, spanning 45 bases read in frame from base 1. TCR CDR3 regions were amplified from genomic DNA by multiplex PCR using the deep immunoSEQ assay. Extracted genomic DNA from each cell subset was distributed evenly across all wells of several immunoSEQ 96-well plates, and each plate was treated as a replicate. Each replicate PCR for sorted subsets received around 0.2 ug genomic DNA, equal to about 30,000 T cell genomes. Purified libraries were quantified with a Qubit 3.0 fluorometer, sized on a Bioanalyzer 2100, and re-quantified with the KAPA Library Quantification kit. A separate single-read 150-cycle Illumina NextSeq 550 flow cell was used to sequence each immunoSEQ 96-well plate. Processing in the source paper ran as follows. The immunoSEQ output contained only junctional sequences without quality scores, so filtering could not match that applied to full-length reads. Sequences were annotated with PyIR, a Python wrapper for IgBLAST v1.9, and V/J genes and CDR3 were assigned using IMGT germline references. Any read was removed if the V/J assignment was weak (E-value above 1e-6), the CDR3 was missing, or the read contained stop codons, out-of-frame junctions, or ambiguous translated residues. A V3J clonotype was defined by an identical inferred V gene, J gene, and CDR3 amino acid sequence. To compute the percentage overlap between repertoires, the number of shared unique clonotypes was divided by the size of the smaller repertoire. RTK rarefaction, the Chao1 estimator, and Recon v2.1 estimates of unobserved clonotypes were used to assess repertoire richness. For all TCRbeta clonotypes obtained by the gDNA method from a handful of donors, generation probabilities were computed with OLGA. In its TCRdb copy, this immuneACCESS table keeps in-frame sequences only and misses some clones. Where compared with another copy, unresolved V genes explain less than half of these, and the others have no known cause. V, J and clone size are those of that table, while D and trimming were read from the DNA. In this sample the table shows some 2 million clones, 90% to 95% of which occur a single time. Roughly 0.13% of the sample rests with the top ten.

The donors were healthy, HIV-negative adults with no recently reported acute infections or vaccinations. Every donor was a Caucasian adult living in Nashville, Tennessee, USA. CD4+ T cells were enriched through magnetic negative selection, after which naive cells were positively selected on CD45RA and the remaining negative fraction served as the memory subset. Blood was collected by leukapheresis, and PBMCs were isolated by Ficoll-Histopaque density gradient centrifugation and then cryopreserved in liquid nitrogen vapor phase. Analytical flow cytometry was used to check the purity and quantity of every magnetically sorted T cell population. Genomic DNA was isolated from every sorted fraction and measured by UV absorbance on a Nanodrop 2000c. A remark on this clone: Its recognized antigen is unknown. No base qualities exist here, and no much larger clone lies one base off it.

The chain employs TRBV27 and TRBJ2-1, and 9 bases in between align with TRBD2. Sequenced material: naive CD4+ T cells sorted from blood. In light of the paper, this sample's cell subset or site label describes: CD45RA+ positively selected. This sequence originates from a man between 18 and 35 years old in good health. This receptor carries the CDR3 CASSRLGLAYNEQFF. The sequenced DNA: TGTGCCAGCAGTAGGTTGGGACTAGCTTACAATGAGCAGTTCTTC.